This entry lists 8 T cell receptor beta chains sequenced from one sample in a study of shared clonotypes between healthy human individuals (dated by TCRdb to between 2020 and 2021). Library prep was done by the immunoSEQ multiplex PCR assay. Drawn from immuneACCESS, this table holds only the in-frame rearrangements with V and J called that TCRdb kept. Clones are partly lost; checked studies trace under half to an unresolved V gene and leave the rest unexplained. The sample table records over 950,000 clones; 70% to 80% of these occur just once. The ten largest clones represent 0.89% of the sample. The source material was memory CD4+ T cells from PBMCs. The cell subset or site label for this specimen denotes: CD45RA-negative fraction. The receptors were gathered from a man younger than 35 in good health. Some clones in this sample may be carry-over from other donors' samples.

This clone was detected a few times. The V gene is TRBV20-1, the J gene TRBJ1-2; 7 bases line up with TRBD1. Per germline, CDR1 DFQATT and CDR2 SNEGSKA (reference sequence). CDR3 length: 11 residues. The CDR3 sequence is CNVQGNYGYTF. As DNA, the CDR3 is TGCAATGTACAGGGGAACTATGGCTACACCTTC.

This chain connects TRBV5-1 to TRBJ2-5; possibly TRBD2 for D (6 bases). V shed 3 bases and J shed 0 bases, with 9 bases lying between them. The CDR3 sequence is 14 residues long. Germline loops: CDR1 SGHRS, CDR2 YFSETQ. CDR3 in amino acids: CASSWGGNQETQYF. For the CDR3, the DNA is TGCGCCAGCAGCTGGGGAGGAAACCAAGAGACCCAGTACTTC.

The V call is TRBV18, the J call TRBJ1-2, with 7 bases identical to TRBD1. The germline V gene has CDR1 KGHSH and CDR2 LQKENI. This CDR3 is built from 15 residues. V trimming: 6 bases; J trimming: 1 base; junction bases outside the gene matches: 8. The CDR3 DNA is TGTGCCAGCTCCCGGGACGGACAGGTTAACTATGGCTACACCTTC. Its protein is CASSRDGQVNYGYTF.

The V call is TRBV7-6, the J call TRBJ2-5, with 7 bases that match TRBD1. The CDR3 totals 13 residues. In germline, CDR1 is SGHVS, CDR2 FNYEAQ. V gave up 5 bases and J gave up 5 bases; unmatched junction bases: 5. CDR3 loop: CASSQRGGETQYF. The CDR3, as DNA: TGTGCCAGCAGCCAGCGAGGGGGCGAGACCCAGTACTTC.

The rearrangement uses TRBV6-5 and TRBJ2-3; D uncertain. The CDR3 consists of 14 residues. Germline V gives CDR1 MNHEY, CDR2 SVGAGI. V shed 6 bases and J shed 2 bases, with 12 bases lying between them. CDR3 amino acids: CASSPALATDTQYF. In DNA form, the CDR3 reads TGTGCCAGCAGCCCGGCTCTGGCCACAGATACGCAGTATTTT.

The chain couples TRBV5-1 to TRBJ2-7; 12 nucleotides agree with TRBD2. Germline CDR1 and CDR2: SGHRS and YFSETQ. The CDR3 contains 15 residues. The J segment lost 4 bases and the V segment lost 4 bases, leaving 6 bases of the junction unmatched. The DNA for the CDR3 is TGCGCCAGCAGCGTCACTAGCGGGAGGCAGTACGAGCAGTACTTC. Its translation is CASSVTSGRQYEQYF.

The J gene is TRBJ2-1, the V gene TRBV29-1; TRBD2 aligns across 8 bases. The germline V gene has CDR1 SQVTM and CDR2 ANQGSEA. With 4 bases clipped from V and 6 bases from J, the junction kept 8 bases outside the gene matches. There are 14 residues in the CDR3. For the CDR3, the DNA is TGCAGCGTTGCCGGACTAGCCCCTTCCAATGAGCAGTTCTTC. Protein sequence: CSVAGLAPSNEQFF.

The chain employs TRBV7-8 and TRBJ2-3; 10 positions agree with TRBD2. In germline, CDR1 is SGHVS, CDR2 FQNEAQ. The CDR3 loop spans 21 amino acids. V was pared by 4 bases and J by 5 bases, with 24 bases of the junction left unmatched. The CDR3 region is CASSSSTRGSTSGTVRDTQYF. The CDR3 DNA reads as TGTGCCAGCAGCTCGAGTACTCGGGGATCTACTAGCGGGACAGTGAGAGATACGCAGTATTTT.